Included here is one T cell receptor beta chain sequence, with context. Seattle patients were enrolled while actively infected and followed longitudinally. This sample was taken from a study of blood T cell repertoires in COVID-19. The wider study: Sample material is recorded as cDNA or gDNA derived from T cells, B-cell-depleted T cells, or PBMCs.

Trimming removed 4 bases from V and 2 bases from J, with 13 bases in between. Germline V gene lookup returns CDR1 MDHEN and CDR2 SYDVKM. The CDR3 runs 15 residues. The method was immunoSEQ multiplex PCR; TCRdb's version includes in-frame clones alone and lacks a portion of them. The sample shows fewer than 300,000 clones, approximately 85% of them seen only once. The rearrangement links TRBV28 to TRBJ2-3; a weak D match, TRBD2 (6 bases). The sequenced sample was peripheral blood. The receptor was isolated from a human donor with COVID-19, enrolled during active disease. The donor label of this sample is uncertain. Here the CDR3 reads CASSYGWGDTDTQYF. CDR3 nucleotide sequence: TGTGCCAGCAGTTACGGTTGGGGGGACACAGATACGCAGTATTTT.